This T cell receptor beta chain was sequenced for a study of blood T cell repertoires in COVID-19. Study as a whole: Sites in the United States, Italy and Spain provided acute and convalescent COVID-19 samples. Nucleic acid was either cDNA or gDNA, and it came from T cells, B-cell-depleted T cells, or PBMCs.

The authors' processing: Using reference gene primer amplification, nucleated cell counts were estimated. TCRdb's copy holds only in-frame clones and misses some; the assay was immunoSEQ multiplex PCR. V and J calls and clone size come straight from that table; D and trimming were deduced from the DNA. The data contain some 49,000 clones, about four fifths of them singletons. This CDR3 has 14 residues. V gave up 5 bases and J gave up 1 base, with 12 bases separating them. Germline V gives CDR1 SQVTM, CDR2 ANQGSEA. The receptor was derived from a woman aged 55-70 years with acute or convalescent COVID-19. Sequenced input: peripheral blood. This rearrangement joins TRBV29-1 to TRBJ2-1; tentatively, D is TRBD1 (7 bases). The CDR3 loop reads CSVSQGGSYNEQFF. The DNA for the CDR3 is TGCAGCGTTTCCCAGGGGGGTTCCTACAATGAGCAGTTCTTC.